This entry features one T cell receptor (beta chain) sequence. Its matching antigen is unknown. This CDR3 has 14 amino acids. Deletions cut 4 bases from V and 5 bases from J, with 13 bases between. CDR1 is SGDLS and CDR2 is YYNGEE in the germline V gene. Sequenced by immunoSEQ multiplex PCR; TCRdb stores in-frame clones only, minus some. The sample carries approximately 100,000 clones, around 87% recorded once. This specimen belongs to a study of T cell responses to AZD1222 COVID-19 vaccine. Overall study results and limits: After two AZD1222 doses, spike-specific TCR breadth and depth rose versus day 0. Seropositivity was recorded at baseline in only five to seven AZD1222 recipients. White British people made up most donors, females outnumbered males, and clonal diversity was possibly underestimated. Repertoire collection took place solely once the T cell response had peaked.

The material sequenced was peripheral blood, taken 28 days after the second AZD1222 dose. The TCR sequence derives from an adult who received the AZD1222 COVID-19 vaccine. This chain uses TRBV9 with TRBJ1-5, with D perhaps TRBD1 (5 bases). The DNA for the CDR3 is TGTGCCAGCAGCCCAGCGGGAGGGGATCAGCCCCAGCATTTT. Its translation: CASSPAGGDQPQHF.